The clone carrying this T cell receptor beta chain has more than one count but fewer than ten. Antigen: not known. The CDR3 spans 18 residues. 5'RACE with constant-segment primers built TCRalpha and TCRbeta cDNA libraries with UMIs. Using its own MiXCR run on the 5' RACE reads, TCRdb lists one record per CDR3 protein. The sample has about 270,000 distinct CDR3 sequences, 18% seen once. This entry belongs to a study of T-cell memory formation after mild COVID-19. For the study at large: The two donors had largely donor-specific TCR clusters.

General study findings and limits: Pre-infection memory harbored some responding clones, suggesting cross-reactive memory joined. Clones contracting across day 15 to 85 had a balanced CD4/CD8 profile; later expanding clones leaned CD4+.

This TCR was recovered from a man younger than 35 who had mild COVID-19 (a few samples of this study predate the infection). Cell type and time point are not known. The V gene is TRBV3-2, the J gene TRBJ2-7; the D segment call TRBD1 is taken from the table without a DNA check. TRBV3-2 is classified as a pseudogene. Input material: PBMCs or a T cell subset sorted from them (not recorded which). The CDR3 region is CASSHDDRREGLHYEQYV. CDR3 coding DNA: TGTGCCAGCAGCCATGACGACAGGCGAGAAGGGTTACACTACGAGCAGTACGTC.